The 9 T cell receptor beta chains below come from one sample, sequenced in a study of blood T cell repertoires in COVID-19. Data came from immunoSEQ multiplex PCR; TCRdb stores just in-frame clones and leaves some out. This sample carries some 130,000 clones, 80% to 85% of them seen once, and the ten largest clones take around 1.4%. Source material: peripheral blood. These TCRs come from a man between 60 and 75 years old with acute or convalescent COVID-19.

The chain combines TRBV19 with TRBJ1-2; 8 nucleotides agree with TRBD1. From germline, CDR1 is LNHDA and CDR2 SQIVND (reference sequence). V was pared by 6 bases and J by 1 base, with 10 bases of the junction left unmatched. The CDR3 runs 16 residues. The CDR3: CASSHQTGANNYGYTF. In DNA form, the CDR3 reads TGTGCCAGTAGCCACCAGACAGGGGCAAATAACTATGGCTACACCTTC. Variable domain in full (rest from reference TRBV19 and TRBJ1-2): DGGITQSPKYLFRKEGQNVTLSCEQNLNHDAMYWYRQDPGQGLRLIYYSQIVNDFQKGDIAEGYSVSREKKESFPLTVTSAQKNPTAFYLCASSHQTGANNYGYTFGSGTRLTVV.

The chain couples TRBV30 to TRBJ1-1; the D gene is possibly TRBD1 (5 bases). V was cut by 3 bases and J by 6 bases, with 11 bases left in between. Germline V lookup: CDR1 GTSNPN, CDR2 SVGIG (reference sequence). This CDR3 has 12 amino acids. CDR3 in DNA: TGTGCCTGGAGACCGGGGGGGGCTGAAGCTTTCTTT. It encodes CAWRPGGAEAFF.

In its sample, this clone was seen a few times. The rearrangement uses TRBV29-1 and TRBJ1-2, with D perhaps TRBD1 (6 bases). CDR1 and CDR2 (germline): SQVTM, ANQGSEA. The CDR3 has 13 amino acids. V gave up 5 bases and J gave up 6 bases, with 16 bases separating them. The CDR3 DNA reads TGCAGCGTTCGTGACACAGGGAAGGATGGCTACACCTTC. It yields the protein CSVRDTGKDGYTF.

The chain recombines TRBV11-2 with TRBJ1-3; weak D call: TRBD1 (5 bases). V lost 6 bases and J 0 bases, leaving 21 bases between the germline ends. CDR3 length: 18 amino acids. Germline V gene sequence: CDR1 SGHAT, CDR2 FQNNGV. The CDR3 sequence: CASSLLPPTASSGNTIYF. The CDR3 DNA follows: TGTGCCAGCAGTCTACTACCCCCGACAGCGAGCTCTGGAAACACCATATATTTT.

The V call is TRBV6-5, the J call TRBJ2-3, with D perhaps TRBD2 (6 bases). The CDR3 contains 14 residues. The germline V gene has CDR1 MNHEY and CDR2 SVGAGI. V was clipped by 8 bases and J by 4 bases, with 16 bases between them. In DNA, the CDR3 is TGTGCCAGCGGGGGGACCATAGTGCCAGATACGCAGTATTTT. The encoded protein is CASGGTIVPDTQYF.

This chain links TRBV5-1 with TRBJ2-5; TRBD2 aligns across 10 bases. Germline CDR1 is SGHRS and CDR2 is YFSETQ. The V gene end was trimmed by 3 bases and the J gene end by 5 bases; junction bases not matched to a gene: 4. The CDR3 covers 14 residues. The CDR3 reads CASSSGLALETQYF. The CDR3 nucleotides read TGCGCCAGCAGCTCGGGACTAGCGCTGGAGACCCAGTACTTC.

This chain links TRBV5-1 with TRBJ2-1; 8 bases map to TRBD1. Losses at the gene ends were 0 bases for V and 9 bases for J; bases not matched to a gene: 5. CDR3 length equals 14 residues. Germline values: CDR1 SGHRS, CDR2 YFSETQ. The DNA for the CDR3 is TGCGCCAGCAGCTTGGAGCGGACAGGGAGTGAGCAGTTCTTC. This codes for CASSLERTGSEQFF.

The V and J genes are TRBV7-2 and TRBJ2-1, with 14 bases fitting TRBD2. Germline CDR1 reads SGHTA; CDR2 reads FQGNSA. The CDR3 runs to 16 residues. Trimming removed 5 bases from V and 8 bases from J; junction bases left unmatched: 8. The CDR3 DNA follows: TGTGCCAGCAGCGATATCGGACTAGCGGGGGGTTATGAGCAGTTCTTC. It specifies CASSDIGLAGGYEQFF.

The chain has TRBV5-6 and TRBJ1-4, with TRBD1 matching over 10 bases. The junction had 7 bases not matched to a gene; V was cut back by 0 bases and J by 8 bases. This CDR3 has 16 residues. The germline V gene encodes CDR1 SGHDT and CDR2 YYEEEE. CDR3 protein: CASSLGWTGGEEKLFF. CDR3 DNA sequence: TGTGCCAGCAGCTTGGGCTGGACAGGGGGGGAAGAAAAACTGTTTTTT.